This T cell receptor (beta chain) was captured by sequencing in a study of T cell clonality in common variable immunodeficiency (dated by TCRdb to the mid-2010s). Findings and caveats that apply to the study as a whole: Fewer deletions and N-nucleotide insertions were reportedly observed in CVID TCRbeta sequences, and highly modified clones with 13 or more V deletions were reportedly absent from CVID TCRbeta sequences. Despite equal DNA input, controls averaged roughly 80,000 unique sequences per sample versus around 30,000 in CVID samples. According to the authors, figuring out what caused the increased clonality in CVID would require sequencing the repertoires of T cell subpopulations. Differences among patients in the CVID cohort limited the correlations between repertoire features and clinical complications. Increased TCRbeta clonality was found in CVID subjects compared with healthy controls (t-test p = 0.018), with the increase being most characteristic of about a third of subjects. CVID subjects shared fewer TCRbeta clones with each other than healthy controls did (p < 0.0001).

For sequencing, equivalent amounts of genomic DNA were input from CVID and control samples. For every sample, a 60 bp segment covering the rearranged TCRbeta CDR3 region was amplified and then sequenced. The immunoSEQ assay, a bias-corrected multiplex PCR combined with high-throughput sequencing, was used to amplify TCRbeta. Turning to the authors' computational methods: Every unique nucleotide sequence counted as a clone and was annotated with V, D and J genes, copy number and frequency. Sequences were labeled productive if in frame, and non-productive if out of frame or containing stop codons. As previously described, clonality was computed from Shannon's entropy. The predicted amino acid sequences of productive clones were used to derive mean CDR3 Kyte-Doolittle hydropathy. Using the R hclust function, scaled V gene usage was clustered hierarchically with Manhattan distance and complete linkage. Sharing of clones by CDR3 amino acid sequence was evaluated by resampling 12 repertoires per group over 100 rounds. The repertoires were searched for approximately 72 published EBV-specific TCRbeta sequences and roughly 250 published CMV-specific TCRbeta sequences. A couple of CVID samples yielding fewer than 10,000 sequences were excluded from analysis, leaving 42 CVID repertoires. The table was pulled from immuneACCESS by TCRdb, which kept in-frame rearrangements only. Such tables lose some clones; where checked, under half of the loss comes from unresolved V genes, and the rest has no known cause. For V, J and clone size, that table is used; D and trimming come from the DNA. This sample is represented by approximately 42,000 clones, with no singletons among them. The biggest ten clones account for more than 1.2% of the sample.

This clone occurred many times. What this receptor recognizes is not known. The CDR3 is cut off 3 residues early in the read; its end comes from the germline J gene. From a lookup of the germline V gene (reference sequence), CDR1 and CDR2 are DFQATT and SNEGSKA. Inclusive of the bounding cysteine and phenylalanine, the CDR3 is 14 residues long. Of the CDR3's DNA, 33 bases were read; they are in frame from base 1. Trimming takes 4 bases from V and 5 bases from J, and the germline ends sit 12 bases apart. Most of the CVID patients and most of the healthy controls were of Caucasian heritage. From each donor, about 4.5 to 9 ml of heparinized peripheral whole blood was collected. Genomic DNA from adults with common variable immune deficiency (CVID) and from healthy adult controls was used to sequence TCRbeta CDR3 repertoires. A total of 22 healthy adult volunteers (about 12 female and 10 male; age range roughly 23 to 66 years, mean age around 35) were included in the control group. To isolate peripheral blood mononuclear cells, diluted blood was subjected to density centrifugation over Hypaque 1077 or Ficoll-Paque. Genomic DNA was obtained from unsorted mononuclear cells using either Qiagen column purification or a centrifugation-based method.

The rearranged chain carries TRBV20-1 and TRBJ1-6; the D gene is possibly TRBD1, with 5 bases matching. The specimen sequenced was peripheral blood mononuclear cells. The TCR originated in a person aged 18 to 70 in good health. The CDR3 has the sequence CSAKKGLNNSPLHF. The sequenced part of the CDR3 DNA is TGCAGTGCTAAAAAGGGGCTCAATAATTCACCC.